This is a list of T cell receptor beta chains from one sample in a study of PD-1 blockade in classical Hodgkin lymphoma. Generated by immunoSEQ multiplex PCR, the TCRdb table keeps only in-frame clones and is missing some. Here the sample spans about 20,000 clones, roughly four fifths being singletons. Sequencing input: CD4+ T cells from blood. These receptors all stem from a human donor with classical Hodgkin lymphoma. Each CDR3 is given with its conserved first and last residue. The order of the fields is V gene, J gene, D gene, clone size, CDR3 protein, CDR3 DNA. The D gene is left open where the match is weak. Clone sizes are given selectively: once, few, many, or a class where the clone is expanded.

>TRBV18|TRBJ2-7|TRBD1|NA
CASSPRTGVDEQYF
TGTGCCAGCTCACCTAGGACAGGGGTTGACGAGCAGTACTTC
>TRBV6-1|TRBJ2-5|NA|NA
CASSVFAEAETQYF
TGTGCCAGCAGTGTTTTCGCGGAGGCGGAGACCCAGTACTTC
>TRBV9|TRBJ2-1|NA|NA
CASSAARMGGGDEQFF
TGTGCCAGCAGCGCCGCTCGGATGGGAGGGGGGGATGAGCAGTTCTTC
>TRBV10-3|TRBJ2-3|TRBD1|NA
CAIRQGVTDTQYF
TGTGCCATAAGACAGGGGGTCACAGATACGCAGTATTTT
>TRBV28|TRBJ2-7|NA|NA
CATQLAGRSSYEQYF
TGTGCCACGCAGTTGGCGGGCAGGAGCTCCTACGAGCAGTACTTC
>TRBV6-1|TRBJ2-7|TRBD2|NA
CASSAEREGLGEQYF
TGTGCCAGCAGTGCCGAGCGGGAGGGCCTAGGTGAGCAGTACTTC
>TRBV7-2|TRBJ2-1|TRBD2|NA
CASSLAPGGRLYNEQFF
TGTGCCAGCAGCTTAGCGCCGGGAGGGAGGCTTTACAATGAGCAGTTCTTC
>TRBV5-6|TRBJ2-1|TRBD1|NA
CASSFRDRGHRQFF
TGTGCCAGCAGCTTCAGGGACAGGGGCCATCGGCAGTTCTTC
>TRBV19|TRBJ2-5|TRBD2|NA
CASSAGGRETQYF
TGTGCCAGCTCGGCGGGAGGAAGGGAGACCCAGTACTTC
>TRBV19|TRBJ2-7|TRBD1|NA
CASSRTGAGPYEQYF
TGTGCCAGTAGTCGCACAGGGGCAGGCCCCTACGAGCAGTACTTC
>TRBV2|TRBJ1-5|NA|few
CASGVNQPQHF
TGTGCCAGCGGAGTCAATCAGCCCCAGCATTTT
>TRBV28|TRBJ2-7|NA|NA
CASSSSYYEQYF
TGTGCCAGCAGTTCCTCGTACTACGAGCAGTACTTC
>TRBV29-1|TRBJ2-2|NA|few
CSVRTRSTGELFF
TGCAGCGTACGGACACGTAGCACCGGGGAGCTGTTTTTT
>TRBV6-5|TRBJ2-3|NA|NA
CASSYRRDDTQYF
TGTGCCAGCAGTTACCGCCGGGACGATACGCAGTATTTT
>TRBV19|TRBJ1-3|TRBD1|NA
CASRNRGSGNTIYF
TGTGCCAGTAGGAACAGGGGATCTGGAAACACCATATATTTT
>TRBV28|TRBJ2-3|NA|NA
CASSKTGGTDTQYF
TGTGCCAGCAGTAAAACTGGAGGCACAGATACGCAGTATTTT
>TRBV7-7|TRBJ2-7|NA|NA
CASSHPGSNEQYF
TGTGCCAGCAGCCACCCTGGTAGCAACGAGCAGTACTTC
>TRBV6-5|TRBJ2-2|NA|NA
CGGTGELFF
TGTGGGGGAACCGGGGAGCTGTTTTTT
>TRBV14|TRBJ2-7|NA|NA
CASSLTGNEQYF
TGTGCCAGCAGCCTAACAGGGAACGAGCAGTACTTC
>TRBV11-2|TRBJ2-7|NA|few
CASSLRGDRRRYF
TGTGCCAGCAGCTTAAGAGGGGATCGCCGTAGGTACTTC
>TRBV28|TRBJ2-3|NA|NA
CASHSPRDTQYF
TGTGCCAGCCACTCACCTAGGGATACGCAGTATTTT
>TRBV29-1|TRBJ1-5|NA|NA
CSAATSLDSNQPQHF
TGCAGCGCCGCTACATCATTAGATAGCAATCAGCCCCAGCATTTT
>TRBV2|TRBJ1-3|NA|NA
CASSESGLLSGNTIYF
TGTGCCAGCAGTGAATCTGGGTTGCTCTCTGGAAACACCATATATTTT
>TRBV7-9|TRBJ2-5|NA|NA
CASSLGGGQETQYF
TGTGCCAGCAGCTTAGGAGGTGGGCAAGAGACCCAGTACTTC
>TRBV2|TRBJ2-7|TRBD2|NA
CASSPLLAGGNEQYF
TGTGCCAGCAGTCCACTACTAGCGGGAGGGAACGAGCAGTACTTC
>TRBV7-6|TRBJ2-2|TRBD1|NA
CASSLQGQGNTGELFF
TGTGCCAGCAGCTTACAGGGACAGGGTAACACCGGGGAGCTGTTTTTT
>TRBV10-1|TRBJ2-7|NA|NA
CASSEFGGSYEQYF
TGCGCCAGCAGTGAATTTGGCGGGTCCTACGAGCAGTACTTC
>TRBV7-2|TRBJ1-5|NA|NA
CASSFNGNQPQHF
TGTGCCAGCAGCTTTAATGGCAATCAGCCCCAGCATTTT
>TRBV19|TRBJ2-2|TRBD2|NA
CASLSPGGITGELFF
TGTGCCAGTCTGTCCCCGGGAGGTATCACCGGGGAGCTGTTTTTT
>TRBV7-2|TRBJ2-3|NA|NA
CASSPDPASFTQYF
TGTGCCAGCAGCCCGGACCCCGCTAGTTTCACGCAGTATTTT
>TRBV9|TRBJ2-7|NA|NA
CASSSGMYGYEQYF
TGTGCCAGCAGCTCAGGGATGTACGGCTACGAGCAGTACTTC
>TRBV5-5|TRBJ1-5|NA|NA
CASSLTRDARTQPQHF
TGTGCCAGCAGCTTAACTCGGGACGCCAGGACTCAGCCCCAGCATTTT
>TRBV9|TRBJ1-2|NA|NA
CASSVRAGSYGYTF
TGTGCCAGCAGCGTTAGGGCTGGCTCCTATGGCTACACCTTC
>TRBV25-1|TRBJ2-1|TRBD2|medium-sized
CASSQKAGLAGDEQFF
TGTGCCAGCAGCCAAAAGGCCGGACTAGCGGGAGATGAGCAGTTCTTC
>TRBV9|TRBJ2-1|TRBD2|NA
CASSPLAGSNYNEQFF
TGTGCCAGCAGTCCCTTAGCGGGAAGTAACTACAATGAGCAGTTCTTC
>TRBV7-2|TRBJ2-2|NA|NA
CASSRYTGELFF
TGTGCCAGCAGCCGTTACACCGGGGAGCTGTTTTTT
>TRBV6-5|TRBJ1-1|TRBD1|NA
CASSYPQGENTEAFF
TGTGCCAGCAGTTACCCCCAGGGGGAGAACACTGAAGCTTTCTTT
>TRBV19|TRBJ1-1|NA|NA
CASSLNTEAFF
TGTGCCAGTAGTTTAAACACTGAAGCTTTCTTT
>TRBV7-3|TRBJ2-1|TRBD2|few
CASSPSERGSSYNEQFF
TGTGCCAGCAGCCCTTCCGAGCGGGGTAGCTCCTACAATGAGCAGTTCTTC
>TRBV19|TRBJ1-2|NA|NA
CASTKKDYGYTF
TGTGCCAGTACTAAAAAGGACTATGGCTACACCTTC
>TRBV28|TRBJ2-7|NA|NA
CASSPMEVTTEQYF
TGTGCCAGCAGCCCGATGGAGGTCACAACGGAGCAGTACTTC
>TRBV11-1|TRBJ2-7|NA|NA
CASSVGLPSEQYF
TGTGCCAGCAGCGTGGGACTTCCATCCGAGCAGTACTTC
>TRBV5-1|TRBJ2-2|NA|NA
CASSLDGGDTYTGELFF
TGCGCCAGCAGCTTGGATGGGGGAGACACCTACACCGGGGAGCTGTTTTTT
>TRBV7-6|TRBJ2-3|TRBD2|NA
CASSLVAGRTDTQYF
TGTGCCAGCAGCTTAGTAGCGGGACGCACAGATACGCAGTATTTT
>TRBV6-5|TRBJ1-1|NA|NA
CASRPQGSNTEAFF
TGTGCCAGCAGGCCCCAGGGTAGTAACACTGAAGCTTTCTTT
>TRBV7-8|TRBJ2-5|NA|once
CASSSRETQYF
TGTGCCAGCAGCAGTCGGGAGACCCAGTACTTC
>TRBV2|TRBJ2-6|TRBD1|NA
CASSQETGRANVLTF
TGTGCCAGCAGTCAGGAGACAGGGAGGGCCAACGTCCTGACTTTC
>TRBV7-9|TRBJ1-4|TRBD1|NA
CASSLGDRNEKLFF
TGTGCCAGCAGCTTAGGGGACAGAAATGAAAAACTGTTTTTT
>TRBV27|TRBJ2-1|NA|once
CASSSLSGVGSNEQFF
TGTGCCAGCAGTTCCCTATCAGGGGTAGGTAGCAATGAGCAGTTCTTC
>TRBV7-2|TRBJ2-5|NA|NA
CASSKGEGAQETQYF
TGTGCCAGCAGCAAGGGGGAGGGAGCCCAAGAGACCCAGTACTTC